These 10 T cell receptor beta chains share one sample of origin, sequenced in a study of early T cells in non-severe SARS-CoV-2 infection. One entry per CDR3 protein, called by TCRdb with MiXCR from the 5' RACE reads. The repertoire holds roughly 64,000 distinct CDR3 sequences, with approximately 9.2% as singletons. The material sequenced was whole blood, taken at baseline. The receptors derive from an adult who was a healthcare worker with PCR-confirmed SARS-CoV-2 infection or an uninfected control (not recorded which).

The rearrangement joins TRBV29-1 to TRBJ2-7; no definite D call. The V end was cut by 0 bases, the J end by 6 bases, with 9 bases between. CDR3 length: 12 residues. Germline loops: CDR1 SQVTM, CDR2 ANQGSEA. CDR3 sequence: CSVEDFPREQYF. For the CDR3, the DNA is TGCAGCGTTGAAGACTTCCCCCGCGAGCAGTACTTC.

This clonotype was seen a few times. The CDR3 DNA is TGCAGTGCTAGAGTTCCGAGTAATGAAAAACTGTTTTTT. This codes for CSARVPSNEKLFF. V and J are TRBV20-1 and TRBJ1-4; D uncertain. In germline, CDR1 is DFQATT, CDR2 SNEGSKA (reference sequence). The CDR3 has 13 residues. Deletions cut 1 base from V and 4 bases from J, with 7 bases between.

The rearrangement uses TRBV20-1 and TRBJ1-1, with a weak D call TRBD1 (6 bases). The germline V gene encodes CDR1 DFQATT and CDR2 SNEGSKA (reference sequence). The V end lost 2 bases, the J end lost 7 bases, and 11 bases lay between the germline ends. The CDR3 is 12 amino acids. In DNA form, the CDR3 reads TGCAGTGCTAGACCAGGGGCGAATGAAGCTTTCTTT. Translated: CSARPGANEAFF.

This clonotype has at least ten counts. The chain couples TRBV7-3 to TRBJ2-1; perhaps TRBD1 as D (6 bases). The germline gives CDR1 SGHTA, CDR2 FQGTGA. CDR3 length: 15 residues. Trimming removed 4 bases from V and 2 bases from J, with 12 bases in between. DNA of the CDR3: TGTGCCAGCAGCTCCGGCAGGGACACCTACAATGAGCAGTTCTTC. Amino acids: CASSSGRDTYNEQFF.

The V and J genes are TRBV20-1 and TRBJ2-7; 7 bases match TRBD1. Germline V lookup: CDR1 DFQATT, CDR2 SNEGSKA (reference sequence). The V segment lost 5 bases and the J segment 2 bases; nucleotides outside the gene matches: 12. The CDR3 is made up of 15 amino acids. The CDR3 region is CSAVQIRQGPYEQYF. In nucleotides, the CDR3 is TGCAGTGCTGTACAAATTAGACAGGGCCCCTACGAGCAGTACTTC.

This clonotype showed up just a few times. The rearrangement uses TRBV7-6 and TRBJ2-1; D is possibly TRBD1 (6 bases). This CDR3 has 16 residues. The V end lost 5 bases, the J end lost 1 base, and 15 bases lay between the germline ends. Germline CDR1 is SGHVS and CDR2 is FNYEAQ. The CDR3 is CASSPQTGVSYNEQFF. CDR3 sequence (DNA): TGTGCCAGCAGCCCCCAGACAGGCGTTTCCTACAATGAGCAGTTCTTC.

The sample holds many counts of this clonotype. The genes are TRBV20-1 and TRBJ1-1; unclear D gene. Trimming cost V 6 bases and J 3 bases, with 14 bases left between them. The CDR3 extends over 13 amino acids. Germline V gives CDR1 DFQATT, CDR2 SNEGSKA (reference sequence). The CDR3 coding sequence is TGCAGTGCCAGGACTTTAAGGGACACTGAAGCTTTCTTT. It specifies CSARTLRDTEAFF.

This clonotype has a handful of counts. J is TRBJ2-5 and V is TRBV20-1; D might be TRBD1 (6 bases). Germline V gene lookup returns CDR1 DFQATT and CDR2 SNEGSKA (reference sequence). The CDR3 loop spans 13 amino acids. V shed 5 bases and J shed 2 bases, with 12 bases lying between them. CDR3 nucleotides: TGCAGTGCTGGACAGAAGTTTCAAGAGACCCAGTACTTC. Protein: CSAGQKFQETQYF.

This clonotype showed up many times. The chain has TRBV7-2 and TRBJ2-7, with 7 bases lining up with TRBD2. The CDR3 is made up of 16 amino acids. The J segment lost 4 bases and the V segment lost 5 bases, leaving 14 bases of the junction unmatched. Germline V gives CDR1 SGHTA, CDR2 FQGNSA. CDR3 nucleotides: TGTGCCAGCAGCCATTTAGCGGCGGGAGAATTTTACGAGCAGTACTTC. Residues: CASSHLAAGEFYEQYF. The variable domain in full, completed from reference TRBV7-2 and TRBJ2-7, reads GAGVSQSPSNKVTEKGKDVELRCDPISGHTALYWYRQSLGQGLEFLIYFQGNSAPDKSGLPSDRFSAERTGGSVSTLTIQRTQQEDSAVYLCASSHLAAGEFYEQYFGPGTRLTVT.

This clonotype was observed many times. The genes are TRBV29-1 and TRBJ2-1; 9 positions match TRBD2. Trimming removed 1 base from V and 7 bases from J; junction bases left unmatched: 8. CDR3 length: 15 amino acids. Germline loops: CDR1 SQVTM, CDR2 ANQGSEA. CDR3 bases: TGCAGCGTTGAAGTTTTCCTGCGGGAGGGTAATGAGCAGTTCTTC. Translation: CSVEVFLREGNEQFF.